The following is a TCR beta chain sequence with its context. Its antigen is undetermined. The CDR3 has 15 residues. CDR1 MNHEY and CDR2 SVGAGI come from the germline V gene. Trimming left V 5 bases short and J 3 bases short, with 13 bases between. The data originate from a study of OX40 agonist ivuxolimab in advanced cancers. Study overall: Patients were given ivuxolimab, an antibody that agonizes OX40 (CD134). The mean age was approximately 60 years, ranging from roughly 23 to 80, with approximately 85% of participants male. Of the patients, three showed partial responses, one with hepatocellular carcinoma and two with cutaneous melanoma.

Broader study findings: In general, CD8+ T cells held more expanded clones than CD4+ did, on average.

Generated by immunoSEQ multiplex PCR, the TCRdb table keeps only in-frame clones and is missing some. Counted here are tens of thousands of clones, approximately 84% occurring once; the ten biggest clones make up about 7%. The sample was CD4+ or CD8+ T cells sorted from blood, taken in a trial of the OX40 agonist ivuxolimab. V and J are TRBV6-5 and TRBJ1-4; tentative D call: TRBD1 (6 bases). The sequence came from an adult with an advanced solid tumor such as melanoma, head and neck, liver or kidney cancer. This CDR3 reads CASSTDRRSNEKLFF. The CDR3 region has the DNA TGTGCCAGCAGTACAGACAGGCGCTCTAATGAAAAACTGTTTTTT.